This T cell receptor beta chain was recovered during a study of beta chain features in type 1 diabetes. CDR3 length: 16 residues. In germline, CDR1 is SGDLS, CDR2 YYNGEE. The junction had 4 bases not matched to a gene; V was cut back by 3 bases and J by 2 bases. Reverse transcription of all isolated RNA meant that expressed TCRB transcripts were sequenced. Profiled with immunoSEQ multiplex PCR; TCRdb holds only in-frame clones, not every one. The table lists around 200,000 clones, 13% of them singletons. This clone was counted a few times. Sequenced input: central memory CD4+ T cells from blood. This receptor was identified in a woman aged 18 to 35 in good health. The V call is TRBV9, the J call TRBJ2-2, with 10 positions matching TRBD2. DNA for the CDR3: TGTGCCAGCAGCGGTAGCGGGAGGATTAACACCGGGGAGCTGTTTTTT. It is translated as CASSGSGRINTGELFF. The full variable domain, rest sourced from reference TRBV9 and TRBJ2-2, is DSGVTQTPKHLITATGQRVTLRCSPRSGDLSVYWYQQSLDQGLQFLIQYYNGEERAKGNILERFSAQQFPDLHSELNLSSLELGDSALYFCASSGSGRINTGELFFGEGSRLTVL.